Listed here are 9 T cell receptor beta chains from one sample, sequenced in a study of shared clonotypes between healthy human individuals. Only in-frame clones appear in the TCRdb table, and some are missing; sequencing was by immunoSEQ multiplex PCR. The repertoire holds over a million clones, with 98% to 99% as singletons. Sequenced input: naive CD4+ T cells sorted from blood. Subset of the sample: CD45RA+ positively selected. The receptors come from a man aged 30 to 39 in good health.

This chain uses TRBV7-8 with TRBJ2-7; D gene unclear. Germline lookup yields CDR1 SGHVS and CDR2 FQNEAQ. The CDR3 is 14 residues long. Deletions cut 1 base from V and 3 bases from J, with 10 bases between. DNA for the CDR3: TGTGCCAGCAGCTTAGAGGGCGCCCACTACGAGCAGTACTTC. It yields the protein CASSLEGAHYEQYF.

This chain connects TRBV7-2 to TRBJ1-5, with 10 bases identical to TRBD1. The CDR3 has 15 residues. V lost 1 base, J lost 6 bases, and 3 bases stayed unmatched. Germline assignment: CDR1 SGHTA and CDR2 FQGNSA. CDR3 nucleotide sequence: TGTGCCAGCAGCTTAGGCGACAGGGGGCGTCAGCCCCAGCATTTT. Its protein is CASSLGDRGRQPQHF.

The rearrangement uses TRBV11-2 and TRBJ2-5; 7 nucleotides match TRBD1. Germline V lookup: CDR1 SGHAT, CDR2 FQNNGV. The junction had 18 bases not matched to a gene; V was cut back by 6 bases and J by 5 bases. The CDR3 is 17 amino acids. The chain's CDR3 is CASSPTTGPRVWETQYF. The CDR3 DNA reads TGTGCCAGCAGTCCCACGACAGGGCCAAGAGTCTGGGAGACCCAGTACTTC.

Worth noting for this clone: The sample holds other DNA sequences that translate to the same CDR3. J is TRBJ2-3 and V is TRBV18, with 9 positions matching TRBD2. The V gene's germline CDR1 is KGHSH and CDR2 LQKENI. The trim removed 2 bases at V and 0 bases at J, leaving 0 bases unmatched. The CDR3 contains 15 residues. Written as DNA, the CDR3 is TGTGCCAGCTCACCAACTAGCGGGAGCACAGATACGCAGTATTTT. This translates into CASSPTSGSTDTQYF. Full variable domain (remainder filled in from reference TRBV18 and TRBJ2-3): NAGVMQNPRHLVRRRGQEARLRCSPMKGHSHVYWYRQLPEEGLKFMVYLQKENIIDESGMPKERFSAEFPKEGPSILRIQQVVRGDSAAYFCASSPTSGSTDTQYFGPGTRLTVL.

The rearrangement joins TRBV5-6 to TRBJ2-1, with D possibly matching TRBD2 (5 bases). Per the germline V gene, CDR1 is SGHDT and CDR2 is YYEEEE. V gave up 4 bases and J gave up 2 bases, with 16 bases separating them. The CDR3 has 16 residues. The CDR3 DNA is TGTGCCAGCAGCCTTCCGTACGGACTCACCTACAATGAGCAGTTCTTC. Translation: CASSLPYGLTYNEQFF.

V usage is TRBV6-4 and J usage is TRBJ2-2, with D uncertain. Germline values: CDR1 MRHNA, CDR2 SNTAGT. The CDR3 loop spans 11 amino acids. With 6 bases removed from V and 7 bases from J, the gap between germline ends came to 6 bases. The DNA of the CDR3 is TGTGCCAGCAGCAACTACGGGGAGCTGTTTTTT. It specifies CASSNYGELFF.

The rearrangement uses TRBV28 and TRBJ1-2; D might be TRBD1 (6 bases). The CDR3 has 17 residues. The germline CDR1 and CDR2 sequences are MDHEN and SYDVKM. Trimming shortened V by 8 bases and J by 0 bases, and 22 bases separated the two germline ends. CDR3 residues: CASDVGGGGATNYGYTF. The CDR3 DNA reads as TGTGCCAGCGACGTGGGGGGAGGGGGTGCTACTAACTATGGCTACACCTTC.

The rearrangement joins TRBV18 to TRBJ1-4; D perhaps matches TRBD1 (5 bases). CDR3 length equals 16 residues. Deletions cut 3 bases from V and 4 bases from J, with 15 bases between. The germline V gene has CDR1 KGHSH and CDR2 LQKENI. CDR3 sequence: CASSPGPGSINEKLFF. CDR3 bases: TGTGCCAGCTCACCGGGACCGGGCTCTATTAATGAAAAACTGTTTTTT.

The genes are TRBV10-3 and TRBJ2-3; 10 bases align to TRBD2. The CDR3 contains 17 residues. Trimming cost V 8 bases and J 0 bases; bases outside gene matches: 11. Per germline, CDR1 ENHRY and CDR2 SYGVKD. In DNA form, the CDR3 reads TGTGCCATCGGGGGCCTAGCGGGGGACACTAGCACAGATACGCAGTATTTT. It encodes CAIGGLAGDTSTDTQYF.